This T cell receptor beta chain was sequenced in a study of blood T cells in healthy people across ages. Of note for this clonotype: Antigen unknown. A read error may account for a junction end that differs from germline.

General study findings and limits: Older age coincided with a roughly linear decline in TCR beta diversity per million T cells. Estimates of diversity drawn from one million T cells were considered underestimates.

Germline CDR1 reads MNHEY; CDR2 reads SMNVEV (reference sequence). This CDR3 spans 14 amino acids. A J-beta primer mix and a sample-barcoded 5' primer were used in a second PCR of roughly 6 to 12 cycles. TCRdb independently ran MiXCR on the 5' RACE reads; one entry per CDR3 protein. This table holds roughly 930,000 distinct CDR3 sequences, around 46% found once. Material: blood. This rearrangement joins TRBV27 to TRBJ2-7, with D possibly being TRBD1 (6 bases). The TCR comes from a man younger than 40 in good health. The CDR3 loop is CAGSSLGTFSEQYF. CDR3 sequence (DNA): TGTGCCGGCAGTTCCCTAGGGACATTCTCCGAGCAGTACTTC.